The rows below give T cell receptor beta chains drawn from one sample of a study of blood T cell repertoires in COVID-19. Libraries were prepared by immunoSEQ multiplex PCR; TCRdb keeps only in-frame clonotypes and omits some of them. The sample lists around 250,000 clones, approximately 85% seen once, with around 6.3% in the top ten. The sample was PBMCs or T cells enriched from blood (not recorded which). These receptors came from a woman aged 45 to 65 who had been exposed to COVID-19. Both conserved end residues are part of each CDR3. Fields, in order: V gene, J gene, clone size, CDR3 protein. Clone sizes are given selectively: once, few, many, or a class where the clone is expanded.

v_call: TRBV20-1; j_call: TRBJ1-2; clone_size: NA; cdr3_aa: CSASEEAYGYTF
v_call: TRBV19; j_call: TRBJ1-4; clone_size: NA; cdr3_aa: CASSGRPEGNEKLFF
v_call: TRBV19; j_call: TRBJ1-5; clone_size: NA; cdr3_aa: CASSEEGGLGQPQHF
v_call: TRBV29-1; j_call: TRBJ1-3; clone_size: NA; cdr3_aa: CSVKPTGDTIYF
v_call: TRBV5-4; j_call: TRBJ2-3; clone_size: NA; cdr3_aa: CASSLDWTSTDTQYF
v_call: TRBV18; j_call: TRBJ2-3; clone_size: NA; cdr3_aa: CASSPQRASGGADTQYF
v_call: TRBV28; j_call: TRBJ1-1; clone_size: NA; cdr3_aa: CASSSSHTEAFF
v_call: TRBV2; j_call: TRBJ1-1; clone_size: once; cdr3_aa: CASRVGQYTEAFF
v_call: TRBV5-1; j_call: TRBJ1-1; clone_size: NA; cdr3_aa: CASSYRDSNTEAFF
v_call: TRBV5-4; j_call: TRBJ1-3; clone_size: NA; cdr3_aa: CASNEGGVRNTIYF